Here is one TCR beta chain with its context. Treatment in this sample: oral pan-JAK inhibitor, 5-10 mg twice daily. Looked up from germline, CDR1 is SQVTM and CDR2 is ANQGSEA. Trimming took 6 bases from V and 6 from J, leaving 17 bases between them. CDR3 length: 14 residues. This sample is drawn from a study of CD8+ T cells in alopecia areata. RNA extraction was followed by reverse transcription into cDNA, which acted as the sequencing template. The data were produced by immunoSEQ multiplex PCR, yet TCRdb's version contains in-frame clones alone and is incomplete. Among approximately 210,000 clones listed, roughly 40% were seen once.

V and J are TRBV29-1 and TRBJ2-2, with unresolved D. Sequencing was performed on CD4+ T cells sorted from blood, taken at approximately week 36, from a patient treated with tofacitinib. The sequence was collected from a human donor with alopecia areata. CDR3 bases: TGCAGCGTCCTTAGGCAGCCTGGTCCCGGGGAGCTGTTTTTT. Translation: CSVLRQPGPGELFF.